This T cell receptor beta chain was observed in a study of blood T cells in healthy people across ages. Across the whole study: Capture via template switching afforded approximately one barcoded beta molecule per two T cells.

Trimming cost V 3 bases and J 0 bases; bases outside gene matches: 6. Germline V gene data show CDR1 as SEHNR and CDR2 as FQNEAQ (reference sequence). This CDR3 spans 17 amino acids. A second about 7 to 12 cycle PCR used barcoded and J-beta primers. TCRdb used MiXCR to reprocess the 5' RACE reads, holding one entry per CDR3 protein. Among over 1,200,000 distinct CDR3 sequences, around 59% were seen once, and the ten largest hold 6.7%. Of note for this clonotype: Its antigen is currently unknown.

Findings and caveats of the study: Estimated diversity that came from one million T cells was considered an underestimate.

Sequenced: blood. The TCR originated in a young man in good health. The gene calls are TRBV7-9 and TRBJ2-1; 9 nucleotides match TRBD2. The CDR3 protein is CASSLRLADGSYNEQFF. The CDR3 DNA sequence: TGTGCCAGCAGCTTGAGACTAGCGGACGGCTCCTACAATGAGCAGTTCTTC.